Below, 25 T cell receptor beta chains from the same sample are listed, as sequenced in a study of CD8 T cells in ankylosing spondylitis. Study-level results: Characteristic, it appeared, of ankylosing spondylitis blood was a TCR beta motif of several highly homologous variants.

TCRdb passed the 5' RACE reads through MiXCR, listing each CDR3 protein once. The repertoire consists of some 400,000 distinct CDR3 sequences, with more than 20% occurring once and the leading ten covering roughly a sixth. For these receptors, no antigen is known. Source material: blood, either unsorted or a sorted T cell fraction (not recorded which). The receptor source for this set is a male donor with ankylosing spondylitis.

V is TRBV19 and J is TRBJ2-7; D remains unclear. The ends were cut back, 1 base at V and 0 bases at J, with 7 bases in the middle. The CDR3 length is 14 residues. Looked up from germline, CDR1 is LNHDA and CDR2 is SQIVND (reference sequence). CDR3 nucleotides: TGTGCCAGTAGTATAGTGGGCTCCTCCTACGAGCAGTACTTC. It specifies CASSIVGSSYEQYF.

The chain links TRBV6-2 or TRBV6-3 to TRBJ2-3; possibly TRBD2 for D (5 bases). Germline CDR1 MNHEY, CDR2 SVGEGT. Trimming cost V 6 bases and J 8 bases, with 12 bases left between them. The CDR3 spans 12 residues. The CDR3 sequence is CASSQTRATQYF. DNA for the CDR3: TGTGCCAGCAGCCAAACGAGGGCTACGCAGTATTTT.

This clonotype appeared many times. V and J are TRBV5-1 and TRBJ2-7, with 7 bases identical to TRBD2. The trim removed 0 bases at V and 7 bases at J, leaving 13 bases unmatched. CDR3 length: 16 amino acids. CDR1 SGHRS and CDR2 YFSETQ come from the germline V gene. The CDR3 protein is CASSLVGGTRGREQYF. CDR3 DNA sequence: TGCGCCAGCAGCTTGGTCGGGGGGACCCGAGGTAGGGAGCAGTACTTC.

This clonotype was counted a few times. The chain carries TRBV7-9 and TRBJ2-5, with 7 positions matching TRBD2. This CDR3 comprises 15 residues. Germline V lookup: CDR1 SEHNR, CDR2 FQNEAQ (reference sequence). The V gene end was trimmed by 1 base and the J gene end by 2 bases; junction bases not matched to a gene: 4. CDR3 coding DNA: TGTGCCAGCAGCTTAGGTGCGGGAGTGCAAGAGACCCAGTACTTC. Its translation is CASSLGAGVQETQYF.

This clonotype has just a few counts. The rearrangement uses TRBV27 and TRBJ1-1; TRBD1 matches at 10 bases. In germline, CDR1 is MNHEY, CDR2 SMNVEV (reference sequence). CDR3 size: 15 residues. V shed 5 bases and J 5 bases; nucleotides not matched to a gene: 8. The CDR3 region has the DNA TGTGCCAGCAGTCCTCGGGACAGGGGTGGGACTGAAGCTTTCTTT. Its translation is CASSPRDRGGTEAFF.

This clonotype was observed a few times. DNA of the CDR3: TGTGCCAGCAGCATCGGCCCTACCTCTGGGGCCAACGTCCTGACTTTC. Residues: CASSIGPTSGANVLTF. The V call is TRBV9, the J call TRBJ2-6; D is undetermined. With 4 bases removed from V and 0 bases from J, the gap between germline ends came to 11 bases. From germline, CDR1 is SGDLS and CDR2 YYNGEE. The CDR3 totals 16 residues.

The chain couples TRBV2 to TRBJ2-1; 7 positions match TRBD2. Germline CDR1 SNHLY, CDR2 FYNNEI. This CDR3 is 13 amino acids long. V lost 3 bases and J lost 9; bases outside the gene matches: 5. CDR3 DNA: TGTGCCAGCAGTGAGGGGCGGGAGAGTGAGCAGTTCTTC. Protein product: CASSEGRESEQFF. Together with reference TRBV2 and TRBJ2-1, the CDR3 gives the full variable domain: EPEVTQTPSHQVTQMGQEVILRCVPISNHLYFYWYRQILGQKVEFLVSFYNNEISEKSEIFDDQFSVERPDGSNFTLKIRSTKLEDSAMYFCASSEGRESEQFFGPGTRLTVL.

This clonotype was picked up a small number of times. V usage is TRBV12-3 or TRBV12-4 and J usage is TRBJ2-5; TRBD1 matches at 10 bases. The CDR3 runs 14 residues. Germline trimming cut 7 bases from V and 5 bases from J; bases unmatched to any gene: 7. In nucleotides, the CDR3 is TGTGCCAGCAATAGACAGGGGGCGAAGGAGACCCAGTACTTC. As protein: CASNRQGAKETQYF.

The rearrangement links TRBV14 to TRBJ2-1; TRBD2 is a possible D gene (6 bases). This CDR3 has 18 amino acids. Deletions cut 0 bases from V and 0 bases from J, with 15 bases between. Germline V lookup: CDR1 SGHDN, CDR2 FVKESK. As DNA, the CDR3 is TGTGCCAGCAGCCAAGATGGAGGACTACCCACCTCCTACAATGAGCAGTTCTTC. Amino acids: CASSQDGGLPTSYNEQFF.

This chain uses TRBV7-9 with TRBJ1-2; D ambiguous. The CDR3 sequence is 16 residues long. V was pared by 5 bases and J by 5 bases, with 21 bases between. Germline V lookup: CDR1 SEHNR, CDR2 FQNEAQ (reference sequence). The CDR3 DNA sequence: TGTGCCAGCAGCCACAATTATGATGAGCTGGGGTATGGCTACACCTTC. Translation gives CASSHNYDELGYGYTF.

The chain couples TRBV6-2 or TRBV6-3 to TRBJ1-4; a possible D gene is TRBD1 (5 bases). The CDR3 spans 15 residues. CDR1 and CDR2 from the germline V gene are MNHEY and SVGEGT. Trimming left V 4 bases short and J 8 bases short, with 17 bases between. CDR3 protein: CASSSRGRRREKLFF. The CDR3 DNA reads as TGTGCCAGCAGTTCCCGGGGCCGGCGCCGAGAAAAACTGTTTTTT.

This clonotype came up many times. The chain is built from TRBV20-1 and TRBJ1-5; TRBD1 agrees at 11 bases. The CDR3 contains 16 residues. J gave up 3 bases and V 6 bases, and 10 bases lay outside the gene matches. Germline lookup yields CDR1 DFQATT and CDR2 SNEGSKA (reference sequence). The CDR3 protein is CSAPPGQGVFNQPQHF. CDR3 coding DNA: TGCAGTGCCCCTCCGGGACAGGGGGTCTTCAATCAGCCCCAGCATTTT.

V is TRBV20-1 and J is TRBJ2-3, with TRBD1 matching 7 bases. The CDR3 totals 14 residues. After removal of 2 bases from V and 7 bases from J, the junction contained 9 bases not matched to a gene. CDR1 and CDR2 from the germline V gene are DFQATT and SNEGSKA (reference sequence). The CDR3 loop is CSARWSGGLNTQYF. The CDR3 bases are TGCAGTGCTAGATGGTCAGGGGGATTGAATACGCAGTATTTT.

This clonotype was detected only a few times. The V gene is TRBV19, the J gene TRBJ2-5; possible D gene TRBD1, 6 bases. The CDR3 runs 13 residues. Germline V gives CDR1 LNHDA, CDR2 SQIVND (reference sequence). Trimming shortened V by 5 bases and J by 1 base, and 8 bases separated the two germline ends. The CDR3 spells CASSWTAQETQYF. DNA of the CDR3: TGTGCCAGTAGTTGGACAGCCCAAGAGACCCAGTACTTC. Drawing the rest from reference TRBV19 and TRBJ2-5, the complete variable domain is DGGITQSPKYLFRKEGQNVTLSCEQNLNHDAMYWYRQDPGQGLRLIYYSQIVNDFQKGDIAEGYSVSREKKESFPLTVTSAQKNPTAFYLCASSWTAQETQYFGPGTRLLVL.

With respect to this clonotype: The junction departs from germline at one end; a sequencing error may be responsible. V is TRBV2 and J is TRBJ2-7; D may correspond to TRBD1 or TRBD2 (6 bases each). Germline V gene data show CDR1 as SNHLY and CDR2 as FYNNEI. This CDR3 has 13 amino acids. The CDR3 here is CASSELASAKGDF. CDR3 nucleotide sequence: TGTGCCAGCAGTGAACTGGCTAGCGCAAAGGGGGACTTC. Combining the CDR3 with reference TRBV2 and TRBJ2-7 gives the whole variable domain EPEVTQTPSHQVTQMGQEVILRCVPISNHLYFYWYRQILGQKVEFLVSFYNNEISEKSEIFDDQFSVERPDGSNFTLKIRSTKLEDSAMYFCASSELASAKGDFGPGTRLTVT.

The chain uses TRBV5-5 and TRBJ2-1, with D hard to call. V lost 3 bases and J lost 4, with 8 bases in between. This CDR3 has 13 residues. CDR1 SGHKS and CDR2 YYEKEE come from the germline V gene (reference sequence). CDR3 DNA sequence: TGTGCCAGCAGCTCAACTAATTACAATGAGCAGTTCTTC. This sequence encodes CASSSTNYNEQFF.

This clonotype turned up a few times. The V and J genes are TRBV5-1 and TRBJ1-5; D remains unclear. Per germline, CDR1 SGHRS and CDR2 YFSETQ. The CDR3 is 15 residues long. V lost 4 bases and J lost 1, with 12 bases in between. Written as DNA, the CDR3 is TGCGCCAGCAGCCTGGACTACTGGAGCAATCAGCCCCAGCATTTT. Protein sequence: CASSLDYWSNQPQHF.

This clonotype was observed a few times. V and J are TRBV3-1 and TRBJ2-7; D is uncertain. Germline V gene lookup returns CDR1 LGHDT and CDR2 YNNKEL (reference sequence). The V gene lost 1 base and the J gene lost 2 bases, with 9 bases spanning the gap. This CDR3 has 14 residues. The CDR3 reads CASSQGRTAYEQYF. The CDR3 region has the DNA TGTGCCAGCAGCCAAGGGCGGACGGCCTACGAGCAGTACTTC.

This clonotype has just a few counts. The chain has TRBV20-1 and TRBJ2-1; 11 bases are shared with TRBD2. Germline V gives CDR1 DFQATT, CDR2 SNEGSKA (reference sequence). Unmatched junction bases numbered 16, after V lost 4 bases and J lost 2 bases. The CDR3 contains 19 residues. The CDR3 sequence is CSANPDGASGRFPYNEQFF. DNA of the CDR3: TGCAGTGCTAATCCCGATGGGGCTAGCGGGAGGTTCCCCTACAATGAGCAGTTCTTC.

The chain recombines TRBV5-1 with TRBJ1-5, with 7 bases fitting TRBD1. Looked up from germline, CDR1 is SGHRS and CDR2 is YFSETQ. With V trimmed by 0 bases and J by 4 bases, 4 bases remained unmatched. This CDR3 region has 15 residues. The CDR3 sequence is CASSLGQGQNQPQHF. The CDR3 DNA is TGCGCCAGCAGCTTGGGACAGGGCCAGAATCAGCCCCAGCATTTT.

There are a few counts of this clonotype. The chain combines TRBV20-1 with TRBJ2-7; perhaps TRBD2 as D (5 bases). Germline CDR1 DFQATT, CDR2 SNEGSKA (reference sequence). CDR3 size: 20 residues. V gave up 2 bases and J gave up 3 bases, with 32 bases separating them. CDR3 amino acids: CSARLAGSFPTGVGSYEQYF. CDR3 coding DNA: TGCAGTGCTAGATTGGCGGGCTCATTCCCTACCGGCGTAGGGAGCTACGAGCAGTACTTC.

This clonotype turned up a few times. The V and J genes are TRBV5-1 and TRBJ1-4, with D perhaps TRBD1 (5 bases). The CDR3 has 13 amino acids. Trimming removed 4 bases from V and 4 bases from J, with 8 bases in between. Germline V gene sequence: CDR1 SGHRS, CDR2 YFSETQ. The CDR3 loop is CASSRGVNEKLFF. The CDR3 DNA is TGCGCCAGCAGCCGGGGGGTTAATGAAAAACTGTTTTTT.

This clonotype was seen a few times. The gene calls are TRBV4-1 and TRBJ1-1, with 7 nucleotides matching TRBD1. After removal of 6 bases from V and 2 bases from J, the junction contained 12 bases not matched to a gene. Germline CDR1 MGHRA, CDR2 YSYEKL. There are 16 residues in the CDR3. The CDR3 loop is CASRAPGQRYNTEAFF. The CDR3 bases are TGCGCCAGCAGGGCACCGGGACAGCGATATAACACTGAAGCTTTCTTT.

This clonotype was recorded at least ten times. J is TRBJ2-1 and V is TRBV11-2; TRBD2 is a possible D gene (6 bases). The CDR3 has 15 residues. Trimming pared 0 bases from V and 4 bases from J, leaving 10 bases between. Germline CDR1 reads SGHAT; CDR2 reads FQNNGV. The CDR3 DNA is TGTGCCAGCAGCTTAGAGCGCGGGGATTACAATGAGCAGTTCTTC. The encoded protein is CASSLERGDYNEQFF.

The chain employs TRBV28 and TRBJ1-4; D unresolved. V lost 7 bases to trimming and J lost 5 bases, with 17 bases between them. Germline CDR1 and CDR2: MDHEN and SYDVKM. The CDR3 length is 15 residues. The CDR3 sequence is CASKPHGSDNEKLFF. The CDR3 region has the DNA TGTGCCAGCAAACCCCACGGCAGTGACAATGAAAAACTGTTTTTT.